The 25 T cell receptor beta chains below all came from one sample that was sequenced in a study of cytomegalovirus exposure and HLA in healthy donors. Researchers ran the PCR with 60 Vbeta and 13 Jbeta primers. Profiled with immunoSEQ multiplex PCR; TCRdb holds only in-frame clones, not every one. Of under 150,000 clones in the sample, roughly 80% are singletons; the top ten hold approximately 6.3%. Sequenced: PBMCs. All receptors derive from a woman in her 40s in good health and CMV-seropositive.

The rearrangement links TRBV2 to TRBJ2-4, with 10 bases fitting TRBD1. V dropped 5 bases and J dropped 2; count of bases not matched to a gene: 6. The germline gives CDR1 SNHLY, CDR2 FYNNEI. The CDR3 length is 16 residues. CDR3 DNA: TGTGCCAGCAGTCAGACAGGGGGCTTGTCCAAAAACATTCAGTACTTC. Translated, it gives CASSQTGGLSKNIQYF.

The chain links TRBV5-4 to TRBJ2-5, with TRBD2 matching over 13 bases. This CDR3 spans 16 amino acids. CDR1 is SGHNT and CDR2 is YYREEE in the germline V gene (reference sequence). V gave up 4 bases and J gave up 3 bases; unmatched junction bases: 6. The CDR3 reads CASSPRLAGGEETQYF. The CDR3 nucleotides are TGTGCCAGCAGCCCGCGACTAGCGGGGGGCGAAGAGACCCAGTACTTC.

The V gene is TRBV19, the J gene TRBJ1-1, with 7 bases identical to TRBD1. Germline CDR1 is LNHDA and CDR2 is SQIVND (reference sequence). V shed 2 bases, J shed 1 base, and the junction held 1 base outside the gene matches. The CDR3 sequence is 14 residues long. The CDR3 coding sequence is TGTGCCAGTAGTATAAGACAGGGGAACACTGAAGCTTTCTTT. Translated, it gives CASSIRQGNTEAFF.

The chain uses TRBV9 and TRBJ2-3, with D perhaps matching TRBD1 (5 bases). The length of the CDR3 is 16 residues. The germline V and J ends were trimmed by 0 bases and 3 bases, with 14 bases remaining between them. Germline CDR1 and CDR2: SGDLS and YYNGEE. DNA of the CDR3: TGTGCCAGCAGCGTAGGTGGGCAGGGTTGGACAGATACGCAGTATTTT. It codes for CASSVGGQGWTDTQYF.

The J gene is TRBJ2-2, the V gene TRBV11-1, with D unresolved. The CDR3 consists of 13 residues. Germline V gene data show CDR1 as SGHAT and CDR2 as FQDESV (reference sequence). Trimming shortened V by 5 bases and J by 2 bases, and 6 bases separated the two germline ends. The chain's CDR3 is CASSPQNTGELFF. Written as DNA, the CDR3 is TGTGCCAGCAGCCCCCAAAACACCGGGGAGCTGTTTTTT. The full variable domain, in which reference TRBV11-1 and TRBJ2-2 provide the parts outside the CDR3, is EAEVAQSPRYKITEKSQAVAFWCDPISGHATLYWYRQILGQGPELLVQFQDESVVDDSQLPKDRFSAERLKGVDSTLKIQPAELGDSAMYLCASSPQNTGELFFGEGSRLTVL.

This chain links TRBV6-1 with TRBJ2-4; a possible D gene is TRBD1 (6 bases). Germline CDR1 reads MNHNS; CDR2 reads SASEGT. V was pared by 0 bases and J by 0 bases, with 9 bases between. This CDR3 comprises 16 residues. The CDR3 loop reads CASSEARGLAKNIQYF. CDR3 DNA: TGTGCCAGCAGTGAAGCGAGGGGGTTAGCCAAAAACATTCAGTACTTC.

Points on this clone: Different DNA sequences within this sample yield the same CDR3. The chain combines TRBV5-1 with TRBJ2-3, with D hard to call. Trimming took 0 bases from V and 0 from J, leaving 5 bases between them. The CDR3 spans 14 residues. Germline lookup yields CDR1 SGHRS and CDR2 YFSETQ. The CDR3 loop reads CASSLGQSTDTQYF. In DNA form, the CDR3 reads TGCGCCAGCAGCTTGGGGCAGAGCACAGATACGCAGTATTTT.

The V and J genes are TRBV9 and TRBJ1-6, with 7 nucleotides matching TRBD1. The trim removed 0 bases at V and 6 bases at J, leaving 9 bases unmatched. CDR3 length equals 17 residues. Germline CDR1 reads SGDLS; CDR2 reads YYNGEE. The CDR3 region has the DNA TGTGCCAGCAGCGTAGATCCTTTAACAGGGGCTAATTCACCCCTCCACTTT. Residues: CASSVDPLTGANSPLHF.

The chain couples TRBV4-1 to TRBJ1-5; possibly TRBD1 for D (5 bases). Deletions cut 3 bases from V and 1 base from J, with 7 bases between. The CDR3 spans 14 residues. The germline CDR1 and CDR2 sequences are MGHRA and YSYEKL. The CDR3 bases are TGCGCCAGCAGCCAGCAGGGAAGCAATCAGCCCCAGCATTTT. Amino acids: CASSQQGSNQPQHF.

This sequence joins TRBV6-5 and TRBJ2-7, with a possible D match to TRBD1 (5 bases). Germline V gives CDR1 MNHEY, CDR2 SVGAGI. V was trimmed by 2 bases and J by 0 bases, leaving 11 bases between them. CDR3 length: 15 amino acids. The CDR3 spells CASSYLQGSSYEQYF. CDR3 nucleotides: TGTGCCAGCAGTTACCTCCAGGGCAGCTCCTACGAGCAGTACTTC.

The rearrangement uses TRBV7-9 and TRBJ1-1; D is ambiguous. This CDR3 is built from 12 residues. The germline gives CDR1 SEHNR, CDR2 FQNEAQ (reference sequence). V was trimmed by 1 base and J by 11 bases, leaving 11 bases between them. CDR3 residues: CASSLGAVAAFF. CDR3 nucleotide sequence: TGTGCCAGCAGCTTAGGGGCCGTGGCCGCTTTCTTT.

The chain links TRBV7-9 to TRBJ1-1; D not certain. Germline assignment: CDR1 SEHNR and CDR2 FQNEAQ (reference sequence). V was cut by 11 bases and J by 2 bases, with 12 bases left in between. The CDR3 runs 12 residues. CDR3 region: CAGSRINTEAFF. CDR3 DNA sequence: TGTGCCGGGAGTCGAATCAACACTGAAGCTTTCTTT.

The chain combines TRBV4-1 with TRBJ2-5; D possibly corresponds to TRBD2 (6 bases). The CDR3 runs 13 residues. The V and J ends lost 9 bases and 4 bases respectively, with 15 bases between them. Germline V gives CDR1 MGHRA, CDR2 YSYEKL. In DNA, the CDR3 is TGCGCCAGTTCGCGACTAGTCATAGAGACCCAGTACTTC. This translates into CASSRLVIETQYF.

This rearrangement joins TRBV21-1 to TRBJ1-2. TRBV21-1 is labeled a pseudogene. CDR3 size: 14 residues. For the CDR3, the DNA is TGTGCCAGCACTCAACGGCAGGGAGGTAACGGCTACACCTTC. It is translated as CASTQRQGGNGYTF.

The chain carries TRBV18 and TRBJ1-3, with D possibly TRBD1 on 6 matching bases. CDR1 and CDR2 (germline): KGHSH, LQKENI. V shed 2 bases and J shed 0 bases, with 17 bases lying between them. CDR3 length equals 18 residues. The CDR3 DNA follows: TGTGCCAGCTCACCAAGTCTATCAGGGGCTAGCTCTGGAAACACCATATATTTT. Its protein is CASSPSLSGASSGNTIYF.

This clone is a singleton in its sample. The V and J genes are TRBV5-6 and TRBJ1-1, with 9 bases matching TRBD1. Germline CDR1 is SGHDT and CDR2 is YYEEEE. The CDR3 totals 15 residues. The V segment lost 2 bases and the J segment 3 bases; nucleotides outside the gene matches: 5. CDR3 coding DNA: TGTGCCAGCAGCTTCCCGACAGGGGGGCACACTGAAGCTTTCTTT. Translated: CASSFPTGGHTEAFF.

V and J are TRBV19 and TRBJ2-5; D is perhaps TRBD2 (6 bases). The end of the DNA is better explained by TRBJ2-7, so the J call may be wrong. CDR1 is LNHDA and CDR2 is SQIVND in the germline V gene (reference sequence). The CDR3 is 13 amino acids. CDR3 nucleotides: TGTGCCAGTAGTATATCGGACTACGGCGAGCAGTACTTC. It codes for CASSISDYGEQYF.

The J gene is TRBJ2-7, the V gene TRBV6-5, with a possible D match to TRBD2 (6 bases). The V gene lost 6 bases and the J gene lost 2 bases, with 14 bases spanning the gap. Germline V gene lookup returns CDR1 MNHEY and CDR2 SVGAGI. The CDR3 length is 14 residues. The CDR3: CASSRVGGPYEQYF. The CDR3 DNA reads as TGTGCCAGCAGCCGAGTGGGAGGCCCCTACGAGCAGTACTTC.

This clone was found a few times. This rearrangement joins TRBV6-4 to TRBJ2-2; 9 positions agree with TRBD2. Germline CDR1 MRHNA, CDR2 SNTAGT. The trim removed 6 bases at V and 4 bases at J, leaving 6 bases unmatched. The CDR3 runs 15 residues. The CDR3 coding sequence is TGTGCCAGCAGGAATAGCGGGGGTACCACCGGGGAGCTGTTTTTT. This sequence encodes CASRNSGGTTGELFF.

This chain links TRBV7-9 with TRBJ1-4; no reliable D call. The CDR3 has 13 amino acids. Looked up from germline, CDR1 is SEHNR and CDR2 is FQNEAQ (reference sequence). Trimming left V 7 bases short and J 7 bases short, with 13 bases between. Here the CDR3 reads CASMASAGEKLFF. DNA of the CDR3: TGTGCCAGCATGGCCAGCGCGGGTGAAAAACTGTTTTTT. Looking up the rest from reference TRBV7-9 and TRBJ1-4 gives the full variable domain: DTGVSQNPRHKITKRGQNVTFRCDPISEHNRLYWYRQTLGQGPEFLTYFQNEAQLEKSRLLSDRFSAERPKGSFSTLEIQRTEQGDSAMYLCASMASAGEKLFFGSGTQLSVL.

This chain uses TRBV5-1 with TRBJ2-7; D call uncertain. The CDR3 consists of 14 residues. Trimming shortened V by 0 bases and J by 4 bases, and 11 bases separated the two germline ends. CDR1 is SGHRS, CDR2 YFSETQ, per germline. CDR3 amino acids: CASSLAAGRYEQYF. The CDR3, as DNA: TGCGCCAGCAGCTTGGCGGCAGGAAGATACGAGCAGTACTTC. The full variable domain, in which reference TRBV5-1 and TRBJ2-7 provide the parts outside the CDR3, is KAGVTQTPRYLIKTRGQQVTLSCSPISGHRSVSWYQQTPGQGLQFLFEYFSETQRNKGNFPGRFSGRQFSNSRSEMNVSTLELGDSALYLCASSLAAGRYEQYFGPGTRLTVT.

As concerns this clone: The junction differs from germline at one of its ends, possibly a read error. The rearrangement joins TRBV7-9 to TRBJ1-2; no definite D call. Germline-derived CDR1 and CDR2 are SEHNR and FQNEAQ (reference sequence). This CDR3 has 14 residues. CDR3 nucleotides: TGTTCCAGCAGCCCTTGGGAGGCTAGCTATGGCTACACCTTC. Amino acid sequence: CSSSPWEASYGYTF.

The V and J genes are TRBV30 and TRBJ2-7; D might be TRBD1 (6 bases). CDR3 length: 16 amino acids. Germline V CDR1 and CDR2: GTSNPN, SVGIG (reference sequence). Deletions cut 3 bases from V and 1 base from J, with 19 bases between. CDR3 sequence: CAWSAARAGESYEQYF. The CDR3 DNA reads TGTGCCTGGAGCGCGGCCCGGGCAGGGGAGTCCTACGAGCAGTACTTC.

This chain connects TRBV13 to TRBJ2-7, with TRBD2 matching 12 bases. Trimming at V came to 5 bases and at J to 6 bases, leaving 5 bases not matched to a gene. The germline CDR1 and CDR2 sequences are PRHDT and FYEKMQ (reference sequence). The CDR3 spans 14 residues. CDR3 DNA: TGTGCCAGCAGCGAGGGACTAGCGGGCCCCGAGCAGTACTTC. Its protein product is CASSEGLAGPEQYF.

The chain has TRBV2 and TRBJ2-5; possible D gene TRBD2, 7 bases. The CDR3 is made up of 14 amino acids. V was shortened by 5 bases and J by 4 bases, with 14 bases between the two germline ends. Germline CDR1 reads SNHLY; CDR2 reads FYNNEI. The CDR3 DNA is TGTGCCAGCAGTCTCGGGGGGCTCGTAGAGACCCAGTACTTC. Amino acid sequence: CASSLGGLVETQYF.